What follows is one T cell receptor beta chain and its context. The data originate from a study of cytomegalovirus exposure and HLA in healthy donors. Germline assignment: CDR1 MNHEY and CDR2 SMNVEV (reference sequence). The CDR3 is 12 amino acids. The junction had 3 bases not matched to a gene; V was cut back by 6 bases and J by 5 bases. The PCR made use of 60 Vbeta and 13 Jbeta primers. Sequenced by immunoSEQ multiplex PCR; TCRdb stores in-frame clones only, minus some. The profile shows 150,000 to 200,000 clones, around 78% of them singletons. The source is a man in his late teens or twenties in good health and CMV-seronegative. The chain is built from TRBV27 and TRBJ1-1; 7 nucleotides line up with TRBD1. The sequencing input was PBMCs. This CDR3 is CASRTGSTEAFF. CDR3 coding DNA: TGTGCCAGCAGGACAGGGTCTACTGAAGCTTTCTTT.